The TCR beta chain under discussion was sequenced for a study of blood T cell repertoires in COVID-19. Study summary: The analysed material was cDNA or gDNA that came from T cells, B-cell-depleted T cells, or PBMCs.

Profiling relied on immunoSEQ multiplex PCR, and the TCRdb table lists in-frame clones only, not all of them. The table includes about 150,000 clones, around 74% detected once. The CDR3 extends over 14 amino acids. Germline V lookup: CDR1 SGHNT, CDR2 YENEEA. Trimming left V 5 bases short and J 10 bases short, with 18 bases between. The V gene is TRBV11-3, the J gene TRBJ2-1; D may be TRBD1 (6 bases). This clonotype was sampled from an elderly woman with acute or convalescent COVID-19. What was sequenced was peripheral blood. The CDR3 DNA is TGTGCCAGCAGCCGCGTGGGGGCGGCAGGAGAGCAGTTCTTC. This gives the protein CASSRVGAAGEQFF.